The TCR beta chain described here comes from a study of T-cell memory formation after mild COVID-19. At the level of the study: TCR clusters were mostly confined to one donor each. Study observations and caveats: Among clones contracting day 15 to 85, CD4/CD8 was balanced, whereas later expanders leaned CD4+. Clonal second-wave expansions that peaked on day 37 had unconfirmed SARS-CoV-2 specificity.

This clonotype was recorded a few times. Its antigen is still unknown. Researchers used 5'RACE with constant-segment primers to make TCR alpha and TCR beta cDNA libraries that carry sample barcodes and UMIs. TCRdb analysed the 5' RACE reads with MiXCR anew, one entry per CDR3 protein. The table includes roughly 300,000 distinct CDR3 sequences, 16% detected once. V was trimmed by 8 bases and J by 8 bases, leaving 12 bases between them. The CDR3 sequence is 11 residues long. The specimen sequenced was PBMCs or a T cell subset sorted from them (not recorded which). The clonotype was recovered from a man younger than 35 who had mild COVID-19 (a few samples of this study predate the infection). Cell type and time point are not known. V is TRBV12-3 or TRBV12-4 and J is TRBJ1-1; D remains ambiguous. Written as DNA, the CDR3 is TGTGCCAGCTATCGGAAGACGGAAGCTTTCTTT. Translating gives CASYRKTEAFF.